Many counts were recorded for the clone carrying this T cell receptor (beta chain). The data belong to a study of low-dose radiotherapy and immunotherapy resistance in tumors. The time point here: before trial treatment. Trimming shortened V by 1 base and J by 3 bases, and 8 bases separated the two germline ends. The CDR3 loop spans 13 amino acids. Per the germline V gene, CDR1 is SGHKS and CDR2 is YYEKEE (reference sequence). Alpha- and beta-chain coverage of first-strand cDNA came from TRAV- and TRBV-specific primers. With a constant-region primer and a V-primer adapter, TCRs were subjected to 20 PCR cycles of amplification. One entry per CDR3 protein results from TCRdb running MiXCR on the reads. The sample yields approximately 84,000 distinct CDR3 sequences, 18% seen once.

This clonotype was sampled from a male donor with prostate cancer. Specimen: PBMCs, collected before treatment. This sequence joins TRBV5-5 and TRBJ2-7; no firm D call. This CDR3 reads CASSLPRSYEQYF. For the CDR3, the DNA is TGTGCCAGCAGCTTGCCGCGGAGCTACGAGCAGTACTTC.